This TCR beta chain was recovered during a study of tumor-infiltrating lymphocytes in glioblastoma multiforme. For this clonotype: This CDR3 is missing its conserved last phenylalanine or tryptophan, likely due to a read error.

Germline loops: CDR1 DFQATT, CDR2 SNEGSKA (reference sequence). The CDR3 is 14 amino acids. TCRB libraries came from RNA via three nested multiplex PCR rounds. MiXCR, applied by TCRdb to the multiplex PCR reads, yields one record per CDR3 protein. Among around 30,000 distinct CDR3 sequences listed, roughly three fifths were seen once. The sequencing input was brain tumor tissue. The TCR sequence derives from a male donor with glioblastoma. The rearrangement joins TRBV20-1 to TRBJ2-3, with 9 bases fitting TRBD2. CDR3 in amino acids: CSARVSGSTDTQYS. For the CDR3, the DNA is TGCAGCGCTAGGGTTAGCGGGAGTACAGATACGCAGTATTCT.